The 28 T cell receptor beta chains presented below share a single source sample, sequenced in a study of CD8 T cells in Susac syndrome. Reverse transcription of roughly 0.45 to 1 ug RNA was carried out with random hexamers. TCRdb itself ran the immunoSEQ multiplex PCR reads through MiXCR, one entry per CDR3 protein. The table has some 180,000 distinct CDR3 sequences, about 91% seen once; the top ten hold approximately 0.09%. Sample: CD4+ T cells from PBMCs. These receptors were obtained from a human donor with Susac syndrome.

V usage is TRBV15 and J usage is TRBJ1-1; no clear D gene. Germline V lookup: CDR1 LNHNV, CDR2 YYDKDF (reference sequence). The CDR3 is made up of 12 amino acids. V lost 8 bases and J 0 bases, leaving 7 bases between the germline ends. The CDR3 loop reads CATRHLNTEAFF. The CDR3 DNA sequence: TGTGCCACCCGACACCTGAACACTGAAGCTTTCTTT.

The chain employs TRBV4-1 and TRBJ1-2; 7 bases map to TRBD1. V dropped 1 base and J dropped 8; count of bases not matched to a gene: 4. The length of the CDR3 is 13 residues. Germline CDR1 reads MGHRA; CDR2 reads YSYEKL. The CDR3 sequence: CASSQGDRGGYTF. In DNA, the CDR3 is TGCGCCAGCAGCCAAGGGGACAGAGGCGGCTACACCTTC.

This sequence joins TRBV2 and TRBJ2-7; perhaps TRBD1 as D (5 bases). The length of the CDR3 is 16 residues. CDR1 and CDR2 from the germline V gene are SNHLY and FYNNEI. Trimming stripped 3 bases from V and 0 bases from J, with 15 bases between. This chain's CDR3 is CASSEGRVTDSYEQYF. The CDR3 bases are TGTGCCAGCAGTGAGGGCAGAGTGACAGACTCCTACGAGCAGTACTTC.

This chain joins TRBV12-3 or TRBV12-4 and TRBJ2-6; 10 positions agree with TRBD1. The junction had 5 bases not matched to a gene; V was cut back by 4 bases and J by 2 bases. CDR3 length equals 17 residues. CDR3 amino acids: CASSSGQGKPGANVLTF. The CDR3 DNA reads TGTGCCAGCAGTTCGGGACAGGGGAAGCCTGGGGCCAACGTCCTGACTTTC.

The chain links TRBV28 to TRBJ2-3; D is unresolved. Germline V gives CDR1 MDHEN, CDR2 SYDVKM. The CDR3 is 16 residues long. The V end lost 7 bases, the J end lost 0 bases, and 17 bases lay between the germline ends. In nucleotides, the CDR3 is TGTGCCAGCACCCCGCTTGAGACAAGAAGCACAGATACGCAGTATTTT. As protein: CASTPLETRSTDTQYF.

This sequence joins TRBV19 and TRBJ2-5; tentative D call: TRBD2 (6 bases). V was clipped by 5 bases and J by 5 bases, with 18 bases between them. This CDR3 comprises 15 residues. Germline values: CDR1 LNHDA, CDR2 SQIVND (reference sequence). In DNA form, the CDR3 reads TGTGCCAGTAGTCCCTCGGGCGGGGTTGGGGAGACCCAGTACTTC. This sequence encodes CASSPSGGVGETQYF.

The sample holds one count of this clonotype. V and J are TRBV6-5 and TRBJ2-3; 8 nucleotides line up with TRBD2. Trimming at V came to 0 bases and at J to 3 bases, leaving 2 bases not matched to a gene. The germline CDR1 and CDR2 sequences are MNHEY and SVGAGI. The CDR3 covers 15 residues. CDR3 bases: TGTGCCAGCAGTTACTCCCGGGAGGGGACAGATACGCAGTATTTT. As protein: CASSYSREGTDTQYF.

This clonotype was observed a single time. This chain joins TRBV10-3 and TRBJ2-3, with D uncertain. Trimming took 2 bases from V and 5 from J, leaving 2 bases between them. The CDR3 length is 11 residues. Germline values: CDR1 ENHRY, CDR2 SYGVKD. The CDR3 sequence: CAISEGDTQYF. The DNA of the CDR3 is TGTGCCATCAGTGAGGGAGATACGCAGTATTTT.

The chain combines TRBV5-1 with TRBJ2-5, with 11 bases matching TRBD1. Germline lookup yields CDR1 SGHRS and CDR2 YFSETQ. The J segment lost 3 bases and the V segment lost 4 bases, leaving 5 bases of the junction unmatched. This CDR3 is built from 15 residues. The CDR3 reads CASSPDRGQEETQYF. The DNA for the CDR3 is TGCGCCAGCAGCCCGGACAGGGGGCAGGAAGAGACCCAGTACTTC. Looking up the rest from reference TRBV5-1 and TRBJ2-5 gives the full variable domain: KAGVTQTPRYLIKTRGQQVTLSCSPISGHRSVSWYQQTPGQGLQFLFEYFSETQRNKGNFPGRFSGRQFSNSRSEMNVSTLELGDSALYLCASSPDRGQEETQYFGPGTRLLVL.

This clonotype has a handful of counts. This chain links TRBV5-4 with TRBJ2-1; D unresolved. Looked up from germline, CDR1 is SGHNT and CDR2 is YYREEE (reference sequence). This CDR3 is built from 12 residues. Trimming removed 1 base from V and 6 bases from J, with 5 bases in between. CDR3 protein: CASSLKANEQFF. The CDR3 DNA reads TGTGCCAGCAGCTTGAAGGCCAATGAGCAGTTCTTC.

The CDR3 DNA is TGTGCCAGCAGCCCCGGACAGGGCGCACCCCTCCACTTT. Encoded protein: CASSPGQGAPLHF. V gene TRBV12-3 or TRBV12-4 combines with J gene TRBJ1-6; 8 bases fit TRBD1. This CDR3 comprises 13 residues. V gave up 6 bases and J gave up 11 bases; unmatched junction bases: 6.

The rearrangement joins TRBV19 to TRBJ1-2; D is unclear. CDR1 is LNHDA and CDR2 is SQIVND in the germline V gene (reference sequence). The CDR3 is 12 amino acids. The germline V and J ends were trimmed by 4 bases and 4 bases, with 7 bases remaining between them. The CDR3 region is CASSTQFYGYTF. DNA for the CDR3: TGTGCCAGTAGTACCCAGTTCTATGGCTACACCTTC.

The CDR3 DNA reads as TGCAGTGCTACCGGGGATAGCAATCAGCCCCAGCATTTT. Translated: CSATGDSNQPQHF. The J gene is TRBJ1-5, the V gene TRBV20-1; D unclear. With 4 bases removed from V and 0 bases from J, the gap between germline ends came to 7 bases. The CDR3 consists of 13 residues. Germline V gene lookup returns CDR1 DFQATT and CDR2 SNEGSKA (reference sequence).

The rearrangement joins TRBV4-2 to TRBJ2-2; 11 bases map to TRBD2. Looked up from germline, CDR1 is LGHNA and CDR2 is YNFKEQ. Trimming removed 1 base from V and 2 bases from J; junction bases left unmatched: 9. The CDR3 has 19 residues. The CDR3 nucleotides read TGTGCCAGCAGCCAAGGGCTAGCGGGGGGAGGACTTAACACCGGGGAGCTGTTTTTT. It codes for CASSQGLAGGGLNTGELFF.

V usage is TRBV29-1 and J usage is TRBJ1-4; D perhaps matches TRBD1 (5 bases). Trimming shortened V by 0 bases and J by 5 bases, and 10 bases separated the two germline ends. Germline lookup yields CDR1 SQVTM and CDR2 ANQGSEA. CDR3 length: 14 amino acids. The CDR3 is CSVEEGTENEKLFF. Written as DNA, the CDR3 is TGCAGCGTTGAAGAAGGGACGGAAAATGAAAAACTGTTTTTT.

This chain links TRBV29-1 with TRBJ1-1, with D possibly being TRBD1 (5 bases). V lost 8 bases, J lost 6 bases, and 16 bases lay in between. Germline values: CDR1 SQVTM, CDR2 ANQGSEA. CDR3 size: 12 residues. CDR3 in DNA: TGCAGCCCTTTGTGGGGGGGGGCTGAAGCTTTCTTT. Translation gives CSPLWGGAEAFF.

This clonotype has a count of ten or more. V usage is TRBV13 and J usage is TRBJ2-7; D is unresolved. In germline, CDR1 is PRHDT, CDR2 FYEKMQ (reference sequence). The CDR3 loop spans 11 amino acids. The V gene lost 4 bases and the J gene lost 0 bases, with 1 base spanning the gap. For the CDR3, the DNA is TGTGCCAGCAGCTCCTCCTACGAGCAGTACTTC. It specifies CASSSSYEQYF.

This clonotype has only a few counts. This chain's CDR3 is CASSLVRNEQFF. The CDR3 DNA follows: TGTGCCAGCAGCTTAGTCCGCAATGAGCAGTTCTTC. The chain couples TRBV13 to TRBJ2-1; D remains ambiguous. This CDR3 contains 12 residues. Germline loops: CDR1 PRHDT, CDR2 FYEKMQ (reference sequence). Trimming removed 1 base at V and 6 bases at J, with 4 bases between.

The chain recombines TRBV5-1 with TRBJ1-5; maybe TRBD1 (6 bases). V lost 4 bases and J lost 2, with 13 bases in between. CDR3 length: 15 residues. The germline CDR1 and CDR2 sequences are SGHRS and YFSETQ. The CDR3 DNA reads TGCGCCAGCAGCCCAGGGGACTTGGGCAATCAGCCCCAGCATTTT. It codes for CASSPGDLGNQPQHF.

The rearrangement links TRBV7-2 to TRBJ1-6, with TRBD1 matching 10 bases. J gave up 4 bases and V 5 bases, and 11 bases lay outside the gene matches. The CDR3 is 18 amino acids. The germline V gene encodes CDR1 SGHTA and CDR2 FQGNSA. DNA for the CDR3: TGTGCCAGCAGCCCAGACAGGGGGCTAGACTTGTATAATTCACCCCTCCACTTT. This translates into CASSPDRGLDLYNSPLHF.

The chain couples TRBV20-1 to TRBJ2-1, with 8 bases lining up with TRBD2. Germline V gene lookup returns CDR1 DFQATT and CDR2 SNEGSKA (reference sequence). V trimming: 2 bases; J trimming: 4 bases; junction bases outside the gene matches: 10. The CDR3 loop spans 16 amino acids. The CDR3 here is CSARLAGTKVYNEQFF. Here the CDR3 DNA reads TGCAGTGCTAGACTAGCGGGCACAAAAGTTTACAATGAGCAGTTCTTC.

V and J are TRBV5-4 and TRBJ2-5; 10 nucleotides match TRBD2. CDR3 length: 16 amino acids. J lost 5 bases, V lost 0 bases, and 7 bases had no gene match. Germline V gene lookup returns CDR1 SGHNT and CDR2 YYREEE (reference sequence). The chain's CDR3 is CASSLGQRGGSETQYF. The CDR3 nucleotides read TGTGCCAGCAGCTTGGGCCAGCGGGGGGGGAGTGAGACCCAGTACTTC.

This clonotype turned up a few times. This chain's CDR3 is CASSLRTDTQYF. Here the CDR3 DNA reads TGTGCCAGCAGCTTGAGGACAGATACGCAGTATTTT. This sequence joins TRBV5-4 and TRBJ2-3; no clear D. This CDR3 has 12 residues. The germline gives CDR1 SGHNT, CDR2 YYREEE (reference sequence). V was clipped by 1 base and J by 3 bases, with 3 bases between them.

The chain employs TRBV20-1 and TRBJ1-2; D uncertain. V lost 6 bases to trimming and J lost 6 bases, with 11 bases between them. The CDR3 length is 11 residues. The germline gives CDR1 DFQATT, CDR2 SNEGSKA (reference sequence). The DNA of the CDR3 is TGCAGTGCATCCTACCGGAATGGCTACACCTTC. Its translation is CSASYRNGYTF.

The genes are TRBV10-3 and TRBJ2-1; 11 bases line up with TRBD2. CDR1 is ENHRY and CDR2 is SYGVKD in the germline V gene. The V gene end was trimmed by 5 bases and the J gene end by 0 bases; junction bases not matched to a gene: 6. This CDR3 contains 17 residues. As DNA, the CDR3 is TGTGCCATCAGTCAAGTTAGCGGGGGGGCCTCCTACAATGAGCAGTTCTTC. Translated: CAISQVSGGASYNEQFF.

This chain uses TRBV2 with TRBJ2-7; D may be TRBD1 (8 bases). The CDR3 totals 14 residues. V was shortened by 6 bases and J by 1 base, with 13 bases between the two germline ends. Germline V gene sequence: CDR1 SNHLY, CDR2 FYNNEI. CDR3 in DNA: TGTGCCAGCAGACAACAGGGGGGGTCCTACGAGCAGTACTTC. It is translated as CASRQQGGSYEQYF.

CDR3 residues: CASSPRTSGRYNEQFF. The CDR3 coding sequence is TGTGCCAGCAGCCCGCGGACTAGCGGGAGGTATAATGAGCAGTTCTTC. V usage is TRBV5-4 and J usage is TRBJ2-1, with TRBD2 matching over 14 bases. The CDR3 is made up of 16 amino acids. The V gene end was trimmed by 4 bases and the J gene end by 7 bases; junction bases not matched to a gene: 7. Germline V gene data show CDR1 as SGHNT and CDR2 as YYREEE (reference sequence).

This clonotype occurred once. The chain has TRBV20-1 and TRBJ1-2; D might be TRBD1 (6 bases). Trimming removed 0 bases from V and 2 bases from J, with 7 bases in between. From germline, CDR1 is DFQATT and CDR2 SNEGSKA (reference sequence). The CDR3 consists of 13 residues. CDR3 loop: CSAREDRNYGYTF. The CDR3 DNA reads TGCAGTGCTAGAGAGGACAGAAACTATGGCTACACCTTC.